Listed below are T cell receptor beta chains from one sample, sequenced in a study of blood T cell repertoires in COVID-19. TCRdb keeps only in-frame clones here, not all; method: immunoSEQ multiplex PCR. The table has 390,000 or so clones, 75% to 90% seen once. Sequencing was carried out using PBMCs or T cells enriched from blood (not recorded which). Source of these receptors: a woman aged 45 to 65 who had recovered from COVID-19. The CDR3 runs from the conserved cysteine through the conserved F or W. The D gene is left open where the match is weak. Part of the rows lack a size; the others show once, few, many or a class for expanded clones.

V gene: TRBV3-1/TRBV3-2
J gene: TRBJ1-6
D gene: TRBD1
clone size: NA
CDR3 protein: CASSPRQGGSPLHF
CDR3 DNA: TGTGCCAGCAGCCCACGACAGGGAGGTTCACCCCTCCACTTT

V gene: TRBV11-2
J gene: TRBJ2-1
D gene: TRBD2
clone size: once
CDR3 protein: CASRGTSGMEQFF
CDR3 DNA: TGTGCCAGCAGGGGGACTAGCGGGATGGAGCAGTTCTTC

V gene: TRBV6-2/TRBV6-3
J gene: TRBJ2-7
D gene: TRBD1
clone size: NA
CDR3 protein: CASSYRDSAPRRSYEQYF
CDR3 DNA: TGTGCCAGCAGTTACCGGGACAGCGCGCCCCGAAGGTCGTACGAGCAGTACTTC

V gene: TRBV7-2
J gene: TRBJ2-1
D gene: TRBD2
clone size: NA
CDR3 protein: CASSREGLPSSYNEQFF
CDR3 DNA: TGTGCCAGCAGCCGCGAGGGACTACCAAGCTCCTACAATGAGCAGTTCTTC

V gene: TRBV2
J gene: TRBJ1-1
D gene: NA
clone size: NA
CDR3 protein: CASSVLKTSKNTEAFF
CDR3 DNA: TGTGCCAGCAGTGTCCTCAAAACTTCTAAGAACACTGAAGCTTTCTTT

V gene: TRBV4-2
J gene: TRBJ1-2
D gene: NA
clone size: NA
CDR3 protein: CASSPQQGDYGYTF
CDR3 DNA: TGTGCCAGCAGCCCCCAACAGGGAGACTATGGCTACACCTTC

V gene: TRBV7-3
J gene: TRBJ1-1
D gene: TRBD1
clone size: NA
CDR3 protein: CASSLTDRGTEAFF
CDR3 DNA: TGTGCCAGCAGCTTAACGGACAGGGGAACTGAAGCTTTCTTT

V gene: TRBV5-6
J gene: TRBJ1-2
D gene: NA
clone size: NA
CDR3 protein: CASSLEEGTAYYGYTF
CDR3 DNA: TGTGCCAGCAGCTTGGAGGAGGGGACCGCGTACTATGGCTACACCTTC

V gene: TRBV27
J gene: TRBJ2-4
D gene: NA
clone size: NA
CDR3 protein: CASTTVRWEAKNIQYF
CDR3 DNA: TGTGCCAGCACAACGGTACGGTGGGAGGCCAAAAACATTCAGTACTTC

V gene: TRBV2
J gene: TRBJ2-7
D gene: TRBD2
clone size: NA
CDR3 protein: CASSVSGGAPYEQYF
CDR3 DNA: TGTGCCAGCAGTGTTAGCGGGGGGGCCCCCTACGAGCAGTACTTC

V gene: TRBV7-6
J gene: TRBJ1-2
D gene: TRBD1
clone size: NA
CDR3 protein: CASSLGTGPDYGYTF
CDR3 DNA: TGTGCCAGCAGCTTAGGGACAGGGCCGGACTATGGCTACACCTTC

V gene: TRBV11-2
J gene: TRBJ1-1
D gene: TRBD1
clone size: NA
CDR3 protein: CASSFAGGNTEAFF
CDR3 DNA: TGTGCCAGCAGCTTTGCAGGGGGCAACACTGAAGCTTTCTTT

V gene: TRBV7-9
J gene: TRBJ2-7
D gene: TRBD2
clone size: NA
CDR3 protein: CASSPGLAGGFHEQYF
CDR3 DNA: TGTGCCAGCAGCCCCGGACTAGCGGGAGGGTTCCACGAGCAGTACTTC

V gene: TRBV5-6
J gene: TRBJ2-1
D gene: TRBD1
clone size: NA
CDR3 protein: CASSLGQGARFF
CDR3 DNA: TGTGCCAGCAGCTTGGGACAGGGGGCAAGATTCTTC

V gene: TRBV5-4
J gene: TRBJ2-2
D gene: TRBD2
clone size: NA
CDR3 protein: CASSFAGGAYTGELFF
CDR3 DNA: TGTGCCAGCAGCTTCGCGGGGGGGGCTTACACCGGGGAGCTGTTTTTT

V gene: TRBV11-2
J gene: TRBJ2-7
D gene: NA
clone size: few
CDR3 protein: CASSPQPSSYEQYF
CDR3 DNA: TGTGCCAGCAGCCCCCAACCCAGCTCCTACGAGCAGTACTTC

V gene: TRBV27
J gene: TRBJ1-1
D gene: NA
clone size: NA
CDR3 protein: CASRRDLVTEAFF
CDR3 DNA: TGTGCCAGCAGACGAGACTTGGTCACTGAAGCTTTCTTT

V gene: TRBV15
J gene: TRBJ2-3
D gene: TRBD2
clone size: once
CDR3 protein: CATSWTGSGLAGALSTDTQYF
CDR3 DNA: TGTGCCACATCGTGGACAGGCTCGGGACTAGCGGGGGCCCTCAGCACAGATACGCAGTATTTT

V gene: TRBV27
J gene: TRBJ2-3
D gene: TRBD2
clone size: NA
CDR3 protein: CASTPGTSGFTDTQYF
CDR3 DNA: TGTGCCAGCACCCCGGGGACTAGCGGTTTCACAGATACGCAGTATTTT

V gene: TRBV30
J gene: TRBJ1-5
D gene: NA
clone size: NA
CDR3 protein: CAWSAAGDQPQHF
CDR3 DNA: TGTGCCTGGAGTGCGGCGGGGGATCAGCCCCAGCATTTT

V gene: TRBV5-4
J gene: TRBJ2-5
D gene: TRBD2
clone size: NA
CDR3 protein: CASSVKTSGKETQYF
CDR3 DNA: TGTGCCAGCAGTGTTAAGACTAGCGGTAAAGAGACCCAGTACTTC

V gene: TRBV6-5
J gene: TRBJ1-2
D gene: NA
clone size: NA
CDR3 protein: CASSYLPGSQYGYTF
CDR3 DNA: TGTGCCAGCAGTTACCTTCCGGGATCCCAATATGGCTACACCTTC

V gene: TRBV7-2
J gene: TRBJ2-7
D gene: TRBD1
clone size: NA
CDR3 protein: CASSLGDRVYEQYF
CDR3 DNA: TGTGCCAGCAGCTTAGGGGACAGGGTCTACGAGCAGTACTTC

V gene: TRBV7-6
J gene: TRBJ2-5
D gene: TRBD1
clone size: NA
CDR3 protein: CASSLQPGTGGQETQYF
CDR3 DNA: TGTGCCAGCAGCCTCCAGCCCGGGACAGGGGGCCAAGAGACCCAGTACTTC

V gene: TRBV9
J gene: TRBJ1-6
D gene: NA
clone size: once
CDR3 protein: CASSVGGGRNDSPLHF
CDR3 DNA: TGTGCCAGCAGCGTAGGGGGGGGTCGAAATGATTCACCCCTCCACTTT

V gene: TRBV6-5
J gene: TRBJ2-1
D gene: NA
clone size: NA
CDR3 protein: CASSPQSHNEQFF
CDR3 DNA: TGTGCCAGCAGTCCTCAGTCCCACAATGAGCAGTTCTTC

V gene: TRBV2
J gene: TRBJ2-6
D gene: NA
clone size: NA
CDR3 protein: CASSGGTAILMQANVLTF
CDR3 DNA: TGTGCCAGCAGTGGCGGGACAGCGATTTTAATGCAGGCCAACGTCCTGACTTTC

V gene: TRBV3-1/TRBV3-2
J gene: TRBJ1-2
D gene: NA
clone size: NA
CDR3 protein: CASSPQALYGYTF
CDR3 DNA: TGTGCCAGCAGCCCGCAGGCGCTCTATGGCTACACCTTC

V gene: TRBV18
J gene: TRBJ2-1
D gene: TRBD2
clone size: NA
CDR3 protein: CASSPALGLAGVSYNEQFF
CDR3 DNA: TGTGCCAGCTCGCCAGCACTCGGACTAGCGGGAGTTTCCTACAATGAGCAGTTCTTC

V gene: TRBV3-1/TRBV3-2
J gene: TRBJ2-1
D gene: TRBD2
clone size: NA
CDR3 protein: CASSHPQREVEQFF
CDR3 DNA: TGTGCCAGCAGCCATCCCCAGCGGGAGGTCGAGCAGTTCTTC

V gene: TRBV20-1
J gene: TRBJ1-1
D gene: NA
clone size: NA
CDR3 protein: CSATSPEGAFF
CDR3 DNA: TGCAGTGCTACCTCGCCAGAGGGAGCTTTCTTT

V gene: TRBV30
J gene: TRBJ1-3
D gene: NA
clone size: NA
CDR3 protein: CAWIIQGSYTIYF
CDR3 DNA: TGTGCCTGGATTATTCAGGGGAGCTACACCATATATTTT

V gene: TRBV11-3
J gene: TRBJ1-6
D gene: TRBD1
clone size: NA
CDR3 protein: CASSSSDRVISPLHF
CDR3 DNA: TGTGCCAGCAGCTCATCGGACAGGGTCATCTCACCCCTCCACTTT

V gene: TRBV19
J gene: TRBJ2-7
D gene: TRBD1
clone size: few
CDR3 protein: CASSSRQGTPLEQYF
CDR3 DNA: TGTGCCAGTAGTTCCCGACAGGGGACACCCCTCGAGCAGTACTTC

V gene: TRBV6-1
J gene: TRBJ1-2
D gene: NA
clone size: NA
CDR3 protein: CASSEFPTTLAGNYGYTF
CDR3 DNA: TGTGCCAGCAGTGAATTTCCGACGACTTTGGCGGGCAACTATGGCTACACCTTC

V gene: TRBV30
J gene: TRBJ1-5
D gene: NA
clone size: few
CDR3 protein: CAWSPGTNTHSNQPQHF
CDR3 DNA: TGTGCCTGGAGCCCCGGGACAAATACTCATAGCAATCAGCCCCAGCATTTT

V gene: TRBV6-1
J gene: TRBJ2-1
D gene: NA
clone size: few
CDR3 protein: CASSDGTQNYNEQFF
CDR3 DNA: TGTGCCAGCAGTGATGGGACACAGAACTACAATGAGCAGTTCTTC

V gene: TRBV30
J gene: TRBJ2-5
D gene: TRBD2
clone size: once
CDR3 protein: CAWRLAGAGETQYF
CDR3 DNA: TGTGCCTGGAGACTAGCGGGAGCGGGCGAGACCCAGTACTTC

V gene: TRBV2
J gene: TRBJ2-5
D gene: NA
clone size: NA
CDR3 protein: CASSVQGLQETQYF
CDR3 DNA: TGTGCCAGCAGTGTACAGGGTCTCCAAGAGACCCAGTACTTC

V gene: TRBV4-1
J gene: TRBJ1-1
D gene: TRBD1
clone size: NA
CDR3 protein: CASSHPATGENTEAFF
CDR3 DNA: TGCGCCAGCAGCCACCCAGCGACAGGGGAGAACACTGAAGCTTTCTTT

V gene: TRBV29-1
J gene: TRBJ1-1
D gene: NA
clone size: NA
CDR3 protein: CSVDTVNTEAFF
CDR3 DNA: TGCAGCGTCGATACAGTGAACACTGAAGCTTTCTTT